These T cell receptor beta chains were read from a single sample in a study of human versus mouse CDR3 diversity and MHC coevolution. Clones were sequenced by immunoSEQ multiplex PCR, and TCRdb holds only the in-frame ones, with some missing. The top ten clones hold around 18% of a sample with some 60,000 clones, roughly 93% of them seen once. Sequencing was performed on naive CD4+ T cells from blood. Receptor source: a person aged 55 to 69 in good health. Both conserved end residues are part of each CDR3. A D gene is named only where the DNA matches it firmly. Only some rows state a clone size, as once, few, many or a class for expanded clones.

D	size	V	J	DNA	CDR3
TRBD1	.	TRBV5-1	TRBJ2-7	TGCGCCAGCAGCTTGTGGACAGGGAATTCCGAGCAGTACTTC	CASSLWTGNSEQYF
TRBD1	once	TRBV5-5	TRBJ1-4	TGTGCCAGCAGCTCACAGGGGGCTTTTGAAAAACTGTTTTTT	CASSSQGAFEKLFF
TRBD2	.	TRBV9	TRBJ2-1	TGTGCCAGCAGCGTAGACGGGCTAGCGGGAAGGAGAAACAATGAGCAGTTCTTC	CASSVDGLAGRRNNEQFF
TRBD2	.	TRBV6-6	TRBJ2-7	TGTGCCAGCAGTTACCCCGGGACTAGCGGGACCTACGAGCAGTACTTC	CASSYPGTSGTYEQYF
TRBD1	.	TRBV30	TRBJ2-7	TGTGCCATAGGACAGGGGGGCGAGCAGTACTTC	CAIGQGGEQYF
TRBD1	.	TRBV6-5	TRBJ1-2	TGTGCCAGCAGCAAGGGACAGCCAAACTATGGCTACACCTTC	CASSKGQPNYGYTF
.	.	TRBV10-3	TRBJ1-1	TGTGCCACAACCTCAGGCAGGGCAGACACTGAAGCTTTCTTT	CATTSGRADTEAFF
TRBD1	.	TRBV10-2	TRBJ2-1	TGCGCCAGCAGCGGGACAGGAGCGTACAATGAGCAGTTCTTC	CASSGTGAYNEQFF
.	.	TRBV10-3	TRBJ2-7	TGTGCCATCAGTGAGTCGATGAACAGGGACGAGCAGTACTTC	CAISESMNRDEQYF
TRBD1	.	TRBV10-3	TRBJ2-1	TGTGCCATCAGTGACCCCTCAGGGGGGACAGGGGTCAATGAGCAGTTCTTC	CAISDPSGGTGVNEQFF
.	.	TRBV19	TRBJ1-6	TGTGCCAGTAGCCCAACAGGGAATTCACCCCTCCACTTT	CASSPTGNSPLHF
TRBD1	.	TRBV27	TRBJ1-2	TGTGCCAGCAGGGACAGGACTATCTATGGCTACACCTTC	CASRDRTIYGYTF
.	.	TRBV10-3	TRBJ2-3	TGTGCCATCAGTGAGTCAAAACTTACTAGCACAGATACGCAGTATTTT	CAISESKLTSTDTQYF
.	.	TRBV10-3	TRBJ1-5	TGTGCCATCAATAACGTAGTGGATCAGCCCCAGCATTTT	CAINNVVDQPQHF
TRBD1	.	TRBV6-5	TRBJ1-4	TGTGCCAGCAGCACCCACAGGGGGCAAGAAAAACTGTTTTTT	CASSTHRGQEKLFF
TRBD1	.	TRBV5-1	TRBJ1-1	TGCGCCAGCAGCGGAGGGGGCCGGAACACTGAAGCTTTCTTT	CASSGGGRNTEAFF
.	.	TRBV7-8	TRBJ1-1	TGTGCCAGCAGCTTAGAGTACAGTGAAGCTTTCTTT	CASSLEYSEAFF
TRBD1	.	TRBV25-1	TRBJ2-1	TGTGCCAGCAGTGAATATGGGAACAGGGGCCCCCACAATGAGCAGTTCTTC	CASSEYGNRGPHNEQFF
.	.	TRBV7-9	TRBJ2-3	TGTGCCAGCAGCTTAGATTCTGATACGCAGTATTTT	CASSLDSDTQYF
TRBD1	.	TRBV25-1	TRBJ2-6	TGTGCCAGCAGTGAATTAGGACAGGGGTCTGGGGCCAACGTCCTGACTTTC	CASSELGQGSGANVLTF
.	.	TRBV9	TRBJ2-2	TGTGCCAGCAGCGGACGGGTAACCGGGGAGCTGTTTTTT	CASSGRVTGELFF
.	.	TRBV4-2	TRBJ2-1	TGTGCCAGCAGCCAACGCGACAAAGGGGGATACAATGAGCAGTTCTTC	CASSQRDKGGYNEQFF
.	.	TRBV6-5	TRBJ1-1	TGTGCCATTAAGCCCTGGGCAGGGGTTTTTACTGAAGCTTTCTTT	CAIKPWAGVFTEAFF
TRBD2	.	TRBV7-3	TRBJ2-1	TGTGCCAGCAGCCCCCGGACTAGCGGGAGCTCCTACAATGAGCAGTTCTTC	CASSPRTSGSSYNEQFF
TRBD2	.	TRBV27	TRBJ2-1	TGTGCCAGCAGTGCCTCGGGAGCGGGAGGGCGGTACAATGAGCAGTTCTTC	CASSASGAGGRYNEQFF
.	.	TRBV6-5	TRBJ2-1	TGTGCCAGCAGTTACTCATTGGGGGACTCCCAGCGGTGGTTCTTC	CASSYSLGDSQRWFF
TRBD1	few	TRBV10-3	TRBJ1-5	TGTGCCATCAGTGAGTCAGGGGGCACGAGGGGCAATCAGCCCCAGCATTTT	CAISESGGTRGNQPQHF
TRBD1	.	TRBV10-2	TRBJ2-7	TGCGCCAGCAGTCGGACGGGACAGGGGTCCTACGAGCAGTACTTC	CASSRTGQGSYEQYF
.	.	TRBV29-1	TRBJ1-2	TGCAGCGTTGAGGACAGTTACTATGGCTACACCTTC	CSVEDSYYGYTF
.	.	TRBV9	TRBJ2-7	TGTGCCAGCAGCGTAAACCCTTCAGGCGTCCGCGAGCAGTACTTC	CASSVNPSGVREQYF
.	.	TRBV16	TRBJ2-6	TGTGCCAGCAGCCAATCGCGGGGAACTGGGGCCAACGTCCTGACTTTC	CASSQSRGTGANVLTF
TRBD1	.	TRBV19	TRBJ1-1	TGTGCCAGTAGTATGGGACCGGGACAGTCAAACACTGAAGCTTTCTTT	CASSMGPGQSNTEAFF
.	.	TRBV6-5	TRBJ1-1	TGTGCCAGCAGCACCCTCCGGCAGGGGACTGAAGCTTTCTTT	CASSTLRQGTEAFF
TRBD1	.	TRBV7-7	TRBJ2-5	TGTGCCAGCAGCTTGACAGGGACAGAGACCCAGTACTTC	CASSLTGTETQYF
.	.	TRBV18	TRBJ2-7	TGTGCCAGCTCATCAATACCCCTGGCCGAGCAGTACTTC	CASSSIPLAEQYF
.	.	TRBV19	TRBJ2-7	TGTGCCAGTAGCCCAGGGGGGTCGACCTACGAGCAGTACTTC	CASSPGGSTYEQYF
TRBD1	.	TRBV6-6	TRBJ2-3	TGTGCCAGCAGTTACTCGGGACAGGGATCCGATACGCAGTATTTT	CASSYSGQGSDTQYF
TRBD1	.	TRBV4-2	TRBJ2-5	TGTGCCAGCAGCCAAGAGACAGGGGACCAAGAGACCCAGTACTTC	CASSQETGDQETQYF
TRBD1	.	TRBV5-1	TRBJ2-5	TGCGCCAGCAGGGGACCAACCGGGACAGAAGAGACCCAGTACTTC	CASRGPTGTEETQYF
.	.	TRBV6-6	TRBJ1-3	TGTGCCAGCAGTTTTGGGCGAACCGACTCTGGAAACACCATATATTTT	CASSFGRTDSGNTIYF
.	.	TRBV5-8	TRBJ2-2	TGTGCCAGCAGCTTGGAGGCAGGGGTCGGGGAGCTGTTTTTT	CASSLEAGVGELFF
.	.	TRBV7-9	TRBJ1-4	TGTGCCAGCAGCTCTGCAACTAATGAAAAACTGTTTTTT	CASSSATNEKLFF
.	.	TRBV30	TRBJ1-6	TGTGCCTGGAGTGTAGTGACAGATAATTCACCCCTCCACTTT	CAWSVVTDNSPLHF
.	.	TRBV19	TRBJ2-2	TGTGCCAGTAGTCAGGGCATGGGCACCGGGGAGCTGTTTTTT	CASSQGMGTGELFF
TRBD2	.	TRBV5-4	TRBJ2-4	TGTGCCAGCAGCTCCAGGACTAGCGGGGGAGCCAAAAACATTCAGTACTTC	CASSSRTSGGAKNIQYF
.	.	TRBV29-1	TRBJ1-6	TGCAGCGTTGGAGAGTTTCAATCCCCCCTCCACTTT	CSVGEFQSPLHF
.	.	TRBV14	TRBJ1-3	TGTGCCAGCAGCCAAGGGTCGGATACTATACCGGGATCCTCTGGAAACACCATATATTTT	CASSQGSDTIPGSSGNTIYF
.	.	TRBV20-1	TRBJ1-2	TGCAGTGCTTCACAGCTCTATGGCTACACCTTC	CSASQLYGYTF
.	.	TRBV5-6	TRBJ2-7	TGTGCCAGCAGCCCTCTAACTAGCACAGACTACGAGCAGTACTTC	CASSPLTSTDYEQYF
.	.	TRBV5-1	TRBJ2-7	TGCGCCAGCAGCTCGTGGGCTTCCTACGAGCAGTACTTC	CASSSWASYEQYF
.	.	TRBV7-9	TRBJ2-5	TGTGCCAGCAGCTTCGACGACCCGGGGACCCAGTACTTC	CASSFDDPGTQYF
TRBD1	.	TRBV5-1	TRBJ2-7	TGCGCCAGCAGCTTGGGGGGGACAGGCCACGAGCAGTACTTC	CASSLGGTGHEQYF
.	.	TRBV15	TRBJ1-5	TGTGCCACCAGCAATTCCAGGGGCCTTCCGCATTTT	CATSNSRGLPHF
.	.	TRBV18	TRBJ2-7	TGTGCCAGCTCACCGTCTGGGGGCAGCTACGAGCAGTACTTC	CASSPSGGSYEQYF